The T cell receptor beta chain under discussion was sequenced for a study of shared clonotypes between healthy human individuals. Study-level points and caveats: Across four donors, naive CD4 shared roughly 5.2%, naive CD8 less than 4%, memory CD4 less than 2.5%, memory CD8 roughly 0.37%.

Germline V CDR1 and CDR2: LGHNA, YNFKEQ. Between the trimmed V and J ends, which lost 4 bases and 0 bases, there was a span of 18 bases. The CDR3 is made up of 17 amino acids. Deep-level running was used for the assay. Sequenced by immunoSEQ multiplex PCR; TCRdb stores in-frame clones only, minus some. The table shows some 1.4 million clones, with 95% to 97% occurring only once. About this clone: Its specificity is unknown.

V is TRBV4-2 and J is TRBJ1-1; D is possibly TRBD1 (5 bases). The specimen was naive CD4+ T cells sorted from blood. Documented subset: CD45RA+ positively selected. The receptor was derived from a young man in good health. The DNA for the CDR3 is TGTGCCAGCAGCCCTACTGACAGAGACCTCATGAACACTGAAGCTTTCTTT. Its translation: CASSPTDRDLMNTEAFF.